Listed below are T cell receptor beta chains from one sample, sequenced in a study of shared T cell receptors in the human thymus. Assay used: immunoSEQ multiplex PCR; TCRdb lists only in-frame clones, some missing. The sample shows hundreds of thousands of clones, over 75% of them seen only once. The same data also contributed to another study, on human thymus T cells.

Source material: thymocytes. These receptors all stem from a boy under two years old with a congenital heart defect. Each CDR3 is given with its conserved first and last residue.

j_call	v_call	cdr3_aa
TRBJ1-1	TRBV30	CAWSVRLRDTEAFF
TRBJ2-4	TRBV6-1	CASPPDSLAKNIQYF
TRBJ2-3	TRBV10-3	CAITGTSGTSTDTQYF
TRBJ2-7	TRBV10-3	CAITEGTSGDLSYEQYF
TRBJ2-1	TRBV7-8	CASSLSGSGLIF
TRBJ2-5	TRBV4-1	CASSQDRGETQYF
TRBJ2-3	TRBV5-6	CASSLVHSGGDADTQYF
TRBJ1-5	TRBV28	CASSHDREWRCQPQHF
TRBJ1-3	TRBV30	CAWTLGHSGNTIYF
TRBJ2-7	TRBV27	CASSDGQGSYEQYF
TRBJ2-3	TRBV29-1	CSVLPLAVKDTQYF
TRBJ1-4	TRBV5-4	CASSSARDRGTATNEKLFF
TRBJ1-1	TRBV5-6	CASSLAGFGESNVGAFF
TRBJ2-7	TRBV5-4	CASSGTTGGPYEQYF
TRBJ1-3	TRBV14	CASSQSHDRLSGNTIYF
TRBJ1-1	TRBV4-1	CASSQLRDRGPPGTEAFF
TRBJ1-2	TRBV6-6	CASIDHQTRPPRGYTF
TRBJ1-2	TRBV2	CASLHGYGYTF
TRBJ2-1	TRBV4-2	CASSQTSFNEQFF
TRBJ2-6	TRBV5-6	CASSARDRGPSGANVLTF
TRBJ1-2	TRBV28	CASSSGDRENYGYTF
TRBJ2-7	TRBV5-8	CASSPSKYF
TRBJ2-7	TRBV6-8	CASSYPEHGRASDEQYF
TRBJ1-5	TRBV28	CASSSLQGRGNQPQHF
TRBJ2-5	TRBV27	CASRVTGRYRETQYF
TRBJ1-1	TRBV7-2	CASSPEESGGEINTEAFF
TRBJ2-1	TRBV6-5	CASQAAGRNEQFF